Given below is one T cell receptor beta chain in context. Which antigen it targets is not known. No much larger clone exists at a distance of one base, and base qualities are not known. This sample was taken from a study of blood T cell repertoires in COVID-19 (dated by TCRdb to 2019 to 2021). Looking at the study overall: Samples from collaborators originated in the United States, Italy and Spain and spanned both the acute and convalescent phases of COVID-19. Where HLA class I and class II types were available, the types were taken from metadata supplied by the sample provider, not from assay-based typing. The prospective study material was composed of cDNA or gDNA derived from T cells, B-cell-depleted T cells, or PBMCs. Subjects who had been exposed to COVID-19, were actively infected with it, or had recovered from it provided the deeply sampled blood TCRbeta repertoires that made up the dataset. The repertoires were made available in a free public database intended to serve as a resource for research on the immune response to SARS-CoV-2. Sample metadata almost always included a de-identified subject ID, COVID-19 status, age in years and sex. The samples were drawn from two sources: the first 160 participants of the ongoing ImmuneRACE study, and some 1,300 subjects contributed by 6 global collaborators.

Participants in the prospective study were enrolled through a virtual design, were aged roughly 18 to 100 years, and lived in approximately 24 United States geographic areas. To assign participants to cohorts, the prospective study relied on clinical history that participants themselves reported in a screening survey and a study questionnaire. Exposed participants had been in contact, within 2 weeks of entering the study, with a person who had a PCR-confirmed or clinician-diagnosed case of COVID-19. In the prospective study, whole blood, serum and a nasopharyngeal or oropharyngeal swab were collected from each participant by mobile phlebotomists. Additional blood draws and questionnaires over an approximately two-month period could optionally be provided by prospective study participants. Blood samples from the prospective study were shipped frozen or at room temperature prior to DNA extraction.

The germline V gene encodes CDR1 LGHDT and CDR2 YNNKEL (reference sequence). Trimming takes 5 bases off V and 6 bases off J; junction bases not matched to a gene: 10. The CDR3 spans 16 residues, from the cysteine through the phenylalanine. Left in the record is the CDR3 DNA by itself, 48 bases read in frame from the first base. Overall study outcomes, separate from this receptor: Clinical and demographic metadata were provided uncurated, with the amount varying by source and participant.

TCRbeta CDR3 regions were amplified from genomic DNA by means of the immunoSEQ Assay, a bias-controlled multiplex PCR. The original methods were these. The number of nucleated cells in each sample was estimated by amplification of reference gene primers within the assay. To quantify the absolute abundance of each unique TCRbeta CDR3 rearrangement, sequence reads were collapsed and filtered. For each sample, productive Simpson clonality was calculated as the square root of Simpson's diversity index across productive rearrangements. TCRdb took this table from immuneACCESS and kept in-frame rearrangements with V and J called. Such tables lack part of the clones; where checked against another copy, unresolved V genes explain under half of the gap, and the rest is unexplained. For V, J and clone size, that table is used; D and trimming come from the DNA. In this sample the table shows roughly 270,000 clones, roughly 80% of which occur a single time. The top ten clonotypes cover 5% of the sample.

The chain is encoded by TRBV3-1 (or the pseudogene TRBV3-2) joined to TRBJ2-5; TRBD2 aligns with 12 central bases. Sample: PBMCs or T cells enriched from blood (not recorded which). The receptor was derived from a man between 35 and 55 years old who had been exposed to COVID-19. The CDR3 sequence is CASSYVLTSGRQTQYF. The sequence in DNA is TGTGCCAGCAGCTACGTGCTGACTAGCGGGAGACAGACCCAGTACTTC.